This TCR beta chain was obtained from a study of cytomegalovirus exposure and HLA in healthy donors. Findings and caveats of the study: In a later analysis, the majority of CMV-associated beta chains seemingly showed HLA restriction. Cytomegalovirus-associated TCR beta chains were listed, numbering 164.

PCR amplification relied on 60 Vbeta primers (plus 13 Jbeta primers). Libraries were prepared by immunoSEQ multiplex PCR; TCRdb keeps only in-frame clonotypes and omits some of them. This table has some 96,000 clones, roughly 80% appearing once. This clone has just a few counts. Its antigen is as yet unknown. Unmatched junction bases numbered 3, after V lost 2 bases and J lost 5 bases. Germline CDR1 GTSNPN, CDR2 SVGIG (reference sequence). The CDR3 loop spans 13 amino acids. The gene calls are TRBV30 and TRBJ1-5; 7 bases map to TRBD1. The sample was PBMCs. The clonotype originates from a man in his forties or fifties in good health and CMV-seronegative. The CDR3 region is CAWSPDRYQPQHF. For the CDR3, the DNA is TGTGCCTGGAGTCCGGACAGGTATCAGCCCCAGCATTTT.